One and the same sample provided the 21 T cell receptor beta chains below, sequenced in a study of response to subunit inactivated influenza vaccine listed by TCRdb under 2018. Libraries were constructed by RT-PCR. Sequencing was performed on an Illumina HiSeq 2500. Clones were called with MiXCR by TCRdb after fastp trimmed the public reads at Q25, and only in-frame beta chains were retained. Rows matching on CDR3 protein sequence are summarized as one entry with the most common DNA and genes. The sample contains hundreds of thousands of distinct CDR3 sequences, 20% to 25% of them found a single time. About a tenth of the sample comes from the top ten. Source: PBMCs from blood, taken 21 months after vaccination. These receptors were obtained from a man aged 50 to 75 who received an inactivated influenza vaccine. Donor details come from another sample of the same person, matched by shared clones.

This clonotype came up a few times. CDR3 sequence (DNA): TGTGCCAGCAGCTTAACTCTGGCGCGGGGCACTGAAGCTTTCTTT. Translation gives CASSLTLARGTEAFF. V and J are TRBV7-9 and TRBJ1-1; unclear D gene. In germline, CDR1 is SEHNR, CDR2 FQNEAQ (reference sequence). The length of the CDR3 is 15 residues. V was clipped by 2 bases and J by 4 bases, with 14 bases between them.

The chain employs TRBV5-4 and TRBJ1-2; 12 nucleotides match TRBD1. Germline V gives CDR1 SGHNT, CDR2 YYREEE (reference sequence). This CDR3 contains 15 residues. V was clipped by 3 bases and J by 3 bases; unmatched bases: 3. In DNA, the CDR3 is TGTGCCAGCAGCTCAGGGACAGGGGGCGACTATGGCTACACCTTC. It translates to CASSSGTGGDYGYTF.

The CDR3 protein is CATRGTGNQPQHF. In DNA form, the CDR3 reads TGTGCCACCAGGGGGACAGGGAATCAGCCCCAGCATTTT. This chain joins TRBV24-1 and TRBJ1-5; the match to TRBD1 covers 9 bases. V dropped 7 bases and J dropped 4; count of bases not matched to a gene: 1. This CDR3 is 13 amino acids long. Germline V gene lookup returns CDR1 KGHDR and CDR2 SFDVKD.

This clonotype was recorded a few times. The chain is built from TRBV9 and TRBJ2-3; 9 bases match TRBD1. V was pared by 0 bases and J by 2 bases, with 4 bases of the junction left unmatched. The CDR3 spans 16 residues. Germline-derived CDR1 and CDR2 are SGDLS and YYNGEE. This CDR3 reads CASSVGTGVSTDTQYF. The CDR3 nucleotides read TGTGCCAGCAGCGTAGGGACAGGGGTTTCCACAGATACGCAGTATTTT.

This clonotype was seen only a few times. This chain uses TRBV3-1 with TRBJ1-2, with no clear D. V was trimmed by 4 bases and J by 8 bases, leaving 20 bases between them. The germline V gene has CDR1 LGHDT and CDR2 YNNKEL (reference sequence). This CDR3 has 15 residues. The DNA of the CDR3 is TGTGCCAGCAGCCTTTTTATATCAGCCCCTGCCGGCTACACCTTC. Its protein product is CASSLFISAPAGYTF.

This clonotype was seen many times. The CDR3 reads CASSLGDGQPQHF. CDR3 in DNA: TGTGCCAGCTCACTCGGGGATGGACAGCCCCAGCATTTT. The chain is built from TRBV18 and TRBJ1-5, with D unresolved. The V end lost 4 bases, the J end lost 7 bases, and 11 bases lay between the germline ends. The CDR3 loop spans 13 amino acids. Germline values: CDR1 KGHSH, CDR2 LQKENI.

The chain couples TRBV7-2 to TRBJ1-3; 7 positions agree with TRBD1. V trimming: 6 bases; J trimming: 1 base; junction bases outside the gene matches: 3. Germline-derived CDR1 and CDR2 are SGHTA and FQGNSA. The CDR3 is 14 residues long. CDR3 nucleotide sequence: TGTGCCAGCAGACAGACAGGGTCTGGAAACACCATATATTTT. Residues: CASRQTGSGNTIYF.

This clonotype has ten or more counts. Germline is not matched at one junction end, which may reflect a read error. V usage is TRBV5-1 and J usage is TRBJ1-3, with D unclear. The CDR3 has 15 amino acids. CDR1 and CDR2 (germline): SGHRS, YFSETQ. The CDR3 bases are TGTGCCAGCAGCTTAGCGCCCGGCTCTGGAAACACCATATATTTT. Amino acid sequence: CASSLAPGSGNTIYF.

This clonotype was found a few times. The rearrangement joins TRBV5-5 to TRBJ2-5; D call uncertain. V lost 0 bases to trimming and J lost 5 bases, with 8 bases between them. CDR3 length equals 13 residues. The germline V gene encodes CDR1 SGHKS and CDR2 YYEKEE (reference sequence). The CDR3 protein is CASSLGVLETQYF. The CDR3 nucleotides are TGTGCCAGCAGCTTGGGGGTTCTGGAGACCCAGTACTTC.

This clonotype appeared a few times. The chain couples TRBV4-3 to TRBJ2-3, with D possibly TRBD2 on 6 matching bases. This CDR3 spans 15 amino acids. V was pared by 0 bases and J by 8 bases, with 15 bases between. Germline V gene sequence: CDR1 LGHNA, CDR2 YSLEER. The CDR3 sequence is CASSQDEGTSGTQYF. In DNA form, the CDR3 reads TGCGCCAGCAGCCAAGATGAAGGGACTTCGGGTACGCAGTATTTT.

This clonotype was detected a few times. The gene calls are TRBV29-1 and TRBJ2-5; TRBD1 aligns across 9 bases. Germline CDR1 SQVTM, CDR2 ANQGSEA. This CDR3 spans 14 amino acids. J was trimmed by 3 bases and V by 7 bases; bases with no gene match: 9. CDR3 protein: CSAETRDREETQYF. In DNA, the CDR3 is TGCAGCGCCGAAACCCGGGACAGGGAAGAGACCCAGTACTTC.

This sequence joins TRBV20-1 and TRBJ1-2; 9 bases map to TRBD1. The CDR3 consists of 15 residues. Germline V gene data show CDR1 as DFQATT and CDR2 as SNEGSKA (reference sequence). With V trimmed by 3 bases and J by 1 base, 6 bases remained unmatched. The CDR3 DNA reads TGCAGTGCTAGTGGGGACAGGGCGCGTAACTATGGCTACACCTTC. This gives the protein CSASGDRARNYGYTF.

This clonotype was counted a few times. The chain carries TRBV7-9 and TRBJ2-7, with D hard to call. From germline, CDR1 is SEHNR and CDR2 FQNEAQ (reference sequence). This CDR3 region has 12 residues. Deletions cut 5 bases from V and 4 bases from J, with 9 bases between. The CDR3 coding sequence is TGTGCCAGCAGCCCCATCCGGTACGAGCAGTACTTC. It yields the protein CASSPIRYEQYF.

The chain carries TRBV5-1 and TRBJ2-3, with D perhaps TRBD2 (6 bases). Trimming removed 0 bases at V and 3 bases at J, with 14 bases between. Germline assignment: CDR1 SGHRS and CDR2 YFSETQ. This CDR3 has 16 amino acids. CDR3 sequence (DNA): TGCGCCAGCAGCTTGGCATGGGGAGGCAGGACAGATACGCAGTATTTT. Its protein is CASSLAWGGRTDTQYF.

This clonotype was counted once. V is TRBV10-3 and J is TRBJ2-5; D perhaps matches TRBD1 (5 bases). This CDR3 contains 14 residues. In germline, CDR1 is ENHRY, CDR2 SYGVKD. V was clipped by 0 bases and J by 4 bases, with 9 bases between them. The CDR3: CAISESIRGETQYF. The CDR3 nucleotides read TGTGCCATCAGTGAGTCGATAAGGGGAGAGACCCAGTACTTC.

In its sample, this clonotype was seen once. The rearrangement links TRBV10-3 to TRBJ2-7; 9 nucleotides agree with TRBD1. Germline lookup yields CDR1 ENHRY and CDR2 SYGVKD. The V segment lost 5 bases and the J segment 2 bases; nucleotides outside the gene matches: 7. This CDR3 contains 15 residues. This chain's CDR3 is CAISTRDRDPYEQYF. DNA for the CDR3: TGTGCCATCAGTACCCGGGACAGGGACCCCTACGAGCAGTACTTC.

V gene TRBV9 combines with J gene TRBJ2-1; D is ambiguous. Trimming removed 1 base at V and 8 bases at J, with 10 bases between. The CDR3 sequence is 13 residues long. Germline V gene sequence: CDR1 SGDLS, CDR2 YYNGEE. CDR3 amino acids: CASSVSSRDEQFF. Here the CDR3 DNA reads TGTGCCAGCAGCGTATCGAGTCGGGATGAGCAGTTCTTC.

This chain links TRBV4-1 with TRBJ2-5; D unresolved. There are 15 residues in the CDR3. Germline lookup yields CDR1 MGHRA and CDR2 YSYEKL. Trimming cost V 0 bases and J 4 bases, with 12 bases left between them. The CDR3 DNA sequence: TGCGCCAGCAGCCAAGATCGCGGAGCCGCAGAGACCCAGTACTTC. This translates into CASSQDRGAAETQYF.

This clonotype was picked up many times. The V gene is TRBV5-6, the J gene TRBJ1-1; no clear D. Germline CDR1 is SGHDT and CDR2 is YYEEEE. The V end lost 7 bases, the J end lost 4 bases, and 11 bases lay between the germline ends. The CDR3 is 12 residues long. This chain's CDR3 is CASEGLGTEAFF. The CDR3 region has the DNA TGTGCCAGCGAGGGATTGGGCACTGAAGCTTTCTTT. Full variable domain (remainder filled in from reference TRBV5-6 and TRBJ1-1): DAGVTQSPTHLIKTRGQQVTLRCSPKSGHDTVSWYQQALGQGPQFIFQYYEEEERQRGNFPDRFSGHQFPNYSSELNVNALLLGDSALYLCASEGLGTEAFFGQGTRLTVV.

This clonotype was recorded a few times. V and J are TRBV5-1 and TRBJ1-4; 7 positions agree with TRBD1. After removal of 3 bases from V and 5 bases from J, the junction contained 7 bases not matched to a gene. Germline V gene sequence: CDR1 SGHRS, CDR2 YFSETQ. The CDR3 is 15 residues long. CDR3 in DNA: TGCGCCAGCAGCTGGGGGACAGCTTCAAATGAAAAACTGTTTTTT. Protein sequence: CASSWGTASNEKLFF.

The CDR3 sequence: CASSLEWAGRAFF. CDR3 in DNA: TGTGCCAGCAGTTTAGAGTGGGCCGGCCGAGCTTTCTTT. The chain links TRBV28 to TRBJ1-1, with no clear D. Per germline, CDR1 MDHEN and CDR2 SYDVKM. The CDR3 is 13 amino acids. V lost 2 bases, J lost 10 bases, and 14 bases lay in between.